This T cell receptor beta chain was observed in a study of T-cell memory formation after mild COVID-19. Points from the study as a whole: Second-wave clones reaching peak frequency on day 37 lacked confirmed SARS-CoV-2 specificity.

The germline V gene encodes CDR1 DFQATT and CDR2 SNEGSKA (reference sequence). V was clipped by 5 bases and J by 8 bases, with 12 bases between them. The CDR3 length is 11 residues. Using constant-segment primers, 5'RACE produced TCR alpha and TCR beta cDNA libraries carrying sample barcodes and UMIs. MiXCR, applied by TCRdb to the 5' RACE reads, yields one record per CDR3 protein. The sample lists hundreds of thousands of distinct CDR3 sequences, 20% to 25% occurring once. This clonotype was counted a few times. No antigen is known for it. The material sequenced was PBMCs or a T cell subset sorted from them (not recorded which). This sequence joins TRBV20-1 and TRBJ1-1; D gene uncertain. This TCR came from an adult woman who had mild COVID-19 (a few samples of this study predate the infection). Cell type and time point are not known. This CDR3 is CSADSAAEAFF. Here the CDR3 DNA reads TGCAGTGCTGATTCCGCAGCAGAAGCTTTCTTT.